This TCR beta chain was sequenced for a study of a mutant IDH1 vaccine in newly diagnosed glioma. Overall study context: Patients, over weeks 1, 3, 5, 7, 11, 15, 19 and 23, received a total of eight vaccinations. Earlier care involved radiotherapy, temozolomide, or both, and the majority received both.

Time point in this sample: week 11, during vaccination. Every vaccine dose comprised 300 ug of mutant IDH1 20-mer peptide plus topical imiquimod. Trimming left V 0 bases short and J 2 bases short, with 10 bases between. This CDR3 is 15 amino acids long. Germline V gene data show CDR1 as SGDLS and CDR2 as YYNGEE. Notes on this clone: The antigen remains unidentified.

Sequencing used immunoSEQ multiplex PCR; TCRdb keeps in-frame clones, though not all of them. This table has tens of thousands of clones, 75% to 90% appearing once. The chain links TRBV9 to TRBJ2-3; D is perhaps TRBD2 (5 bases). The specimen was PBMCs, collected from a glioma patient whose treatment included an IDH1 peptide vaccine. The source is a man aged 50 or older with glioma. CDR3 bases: TGTGCCAGCAGCGTAGAGGGAGATATCACAGATACGCAGTATTTT. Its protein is CASSVEGDITDTQYF.